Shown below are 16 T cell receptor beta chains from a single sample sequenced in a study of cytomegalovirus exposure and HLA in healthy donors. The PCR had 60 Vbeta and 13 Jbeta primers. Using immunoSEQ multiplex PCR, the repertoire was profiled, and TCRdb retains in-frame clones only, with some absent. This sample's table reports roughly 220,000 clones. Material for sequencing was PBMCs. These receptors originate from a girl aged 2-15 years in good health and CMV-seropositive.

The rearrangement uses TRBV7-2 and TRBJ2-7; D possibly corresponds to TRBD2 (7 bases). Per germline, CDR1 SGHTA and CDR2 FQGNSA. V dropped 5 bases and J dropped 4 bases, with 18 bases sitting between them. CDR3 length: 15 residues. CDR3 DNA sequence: TGTGCCAGCAGCATAGGCGGGGGCCCTTCTTACGAGCAGTACTTC. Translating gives CASSIGGGPSYEQYF.

CDR3 residues: CASSPAGGPEQYF. CDR3 DNA: TGTGCCAGCAGTCCAGCGGGAGGGCCGGAGCAGTACTTC. The J gene is TRBJ2-7, the V gene TRBV6-1; the match to TRBD2 covers 10 bases. Germline CDR1 is MNHNS and CDR2 is SASEGT. The CDR3 extends over 13 amino acids. J was trimmed by 7 bases and V by 5 bases; bases with no gene match: 5.

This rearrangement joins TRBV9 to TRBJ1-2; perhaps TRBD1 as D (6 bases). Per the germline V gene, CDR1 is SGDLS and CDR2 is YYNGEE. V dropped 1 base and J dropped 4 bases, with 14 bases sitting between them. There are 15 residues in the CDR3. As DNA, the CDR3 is TGTGCCAGCAGCGTAACCGGGGGGGGCAGCTATGGCTACACCTTC. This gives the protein CASSVTGGGSYGYTF.

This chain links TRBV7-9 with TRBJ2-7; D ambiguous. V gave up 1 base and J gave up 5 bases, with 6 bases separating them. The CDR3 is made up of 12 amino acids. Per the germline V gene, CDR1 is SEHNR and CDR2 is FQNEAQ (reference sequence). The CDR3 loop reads CASSLDKDEQYF. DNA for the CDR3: TGTGCCAGCAGCTTAGACAAAGACGAGCAGTACTTC.

CDR3 bases: TGTGCCAGCAAACAGGGACTAGGAGATACGCAGTATTTT. It specifies CASKQGLGDTQYF. This chain joins TRBV28 and TRBJ2-3; 8 bases are a match to TRBD2. The trim removed 7 bases at V and 5 bases at J, leaving 5 bases unmatched. Germline V gene lookup returns CDR1 MDHEN and CDR2 SYDVKM. The CDR3 runs to 13 residues.

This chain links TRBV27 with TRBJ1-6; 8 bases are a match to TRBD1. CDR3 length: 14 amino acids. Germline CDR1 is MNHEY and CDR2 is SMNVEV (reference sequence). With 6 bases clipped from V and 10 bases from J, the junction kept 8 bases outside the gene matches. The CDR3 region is CASSYGQGESPLHF. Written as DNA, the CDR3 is TGTGCCAGCAGCTATGGACAGGGTGAATCACCCCTCCACTTT.

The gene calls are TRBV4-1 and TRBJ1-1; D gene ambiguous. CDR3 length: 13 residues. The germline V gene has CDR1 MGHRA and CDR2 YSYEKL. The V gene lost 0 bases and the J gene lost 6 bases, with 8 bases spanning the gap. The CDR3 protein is CASSQDVSPEAFF. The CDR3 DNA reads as TGCGCCAGCAGCCAAGATGTTAGCCCTGAAGCTTTCTTT.

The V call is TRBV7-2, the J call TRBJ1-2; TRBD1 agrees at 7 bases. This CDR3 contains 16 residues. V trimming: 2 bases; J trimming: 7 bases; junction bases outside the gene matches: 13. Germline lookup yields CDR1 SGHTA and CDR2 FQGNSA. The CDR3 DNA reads TGTGCCAGCAGCTTATTGGGTGGGCAGGGGGTAGGTGGCTACACCTTC. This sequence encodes CASSLLGGQGVGGYTF.

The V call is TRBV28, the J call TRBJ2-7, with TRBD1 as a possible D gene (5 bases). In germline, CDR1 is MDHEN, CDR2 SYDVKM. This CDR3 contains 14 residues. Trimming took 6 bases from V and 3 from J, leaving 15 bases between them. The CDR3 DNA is TGTGCCAGCAGCCTAACACAGGTTATCTACGAGCAGTACTTC. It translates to CASSLTQVIYEQYF. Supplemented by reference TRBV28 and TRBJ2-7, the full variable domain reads DVKVTQSSRYLVKRTGEKVFLECVQDMDHENMFWYRQDPGLGLRLIYFSYDVKMKEKGDIPEGYSVSREKKERFSLILESASTNQTSMYLCASSLTQVIYEQYFGPGTRLTVT.

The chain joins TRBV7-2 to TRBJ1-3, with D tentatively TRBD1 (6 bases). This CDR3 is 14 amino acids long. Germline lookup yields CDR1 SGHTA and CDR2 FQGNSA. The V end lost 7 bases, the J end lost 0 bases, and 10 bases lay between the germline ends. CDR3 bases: TGTGCCAGCACCCAGGGGAGCTCTGGAAACACCATATATTTT. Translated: CASTQGSSGNTIYF.

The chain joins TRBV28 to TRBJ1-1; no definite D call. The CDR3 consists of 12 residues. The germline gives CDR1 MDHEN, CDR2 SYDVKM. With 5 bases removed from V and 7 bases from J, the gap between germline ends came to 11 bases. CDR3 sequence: CASSNLVSEAFF. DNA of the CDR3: TGTGCCAGCAGTAACCTAGTCAGTGAAGCTTTCTTT.

CDR3 coding DNA: TGCAGCGTTAGTAAAACAGGGTCGGGCGGTGAAAAACTGTTTTTT. Protein: CSVSKTGSGGEKLFF. V gene TRBV29-1 combines with J gene TRBJ1-4; D perhaps matches TRBD1 (6 bases). With 5 bases removed from V and 7 bases from J, the gap between germline ends came to 20 bases. The CDR3 covers 15 residues. In germline, CDR1 is SQVTM, CDR2 ANQGSEA.

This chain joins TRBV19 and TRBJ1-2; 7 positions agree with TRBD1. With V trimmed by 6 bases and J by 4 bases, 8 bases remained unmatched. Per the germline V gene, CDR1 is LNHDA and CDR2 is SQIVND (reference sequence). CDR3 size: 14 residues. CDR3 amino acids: CASSAGTVSYGYTF. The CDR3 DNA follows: TGTGCCAGTAGCGCCGGGACAGTATCCTATGGCTACACCTTC.

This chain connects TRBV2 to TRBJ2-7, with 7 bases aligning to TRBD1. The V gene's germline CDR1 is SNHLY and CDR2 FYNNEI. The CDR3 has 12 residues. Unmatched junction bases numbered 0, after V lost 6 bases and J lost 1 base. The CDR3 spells CASRGQSYEQYF. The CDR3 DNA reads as TGTGCCAGCAGGGGACAGTCCTACGAGCAGTACTTC.

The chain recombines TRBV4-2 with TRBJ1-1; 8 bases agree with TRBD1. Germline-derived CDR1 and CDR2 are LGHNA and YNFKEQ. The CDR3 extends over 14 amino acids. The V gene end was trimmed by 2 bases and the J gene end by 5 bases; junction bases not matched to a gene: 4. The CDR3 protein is CASSQPGGVTEAFF. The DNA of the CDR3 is TGTGCCAGCAGCCAACCAGGGGGCGTTACTGAAGCTTTCTTT.

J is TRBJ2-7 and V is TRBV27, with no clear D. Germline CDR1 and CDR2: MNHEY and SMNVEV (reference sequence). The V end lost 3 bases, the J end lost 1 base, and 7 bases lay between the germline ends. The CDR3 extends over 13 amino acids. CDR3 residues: CASSLWQSYEQYF. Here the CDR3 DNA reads TGTGCCAGCAGTTTGTGGCAGTCCTACGAGCAGTACTTC.